The 9 T cell receptor beta chains listed next were all sequenced from one sample in a study of blood T cells in healthy people across ages. A second PCR of 7 to 11 cycles used a sample-barcoded 5' primer and a J-beta primer mix. TCRdb recomputed calls from the 5' RACE reads with MiXCR, one row per CDR3 protein. The table includes hundreds of thousands of distinct CDR3 sequences, over 20% detected once. Sequenced input: blood. Receptors originate from a man aged 70 or older in good health.

This clonotype was counted only a few times. This may stem from a read error, because a much larger clone lies one nucleotide away. The chain employs TRBV6-2 or TRBV6-3 and TRBJ2-1; a possible D gene is TRBD2 (5 bases). CDR1 is MNHEY, CDR2 SVGEGT, per germline. V was clipped by 10 bases and J by 7 bases, with 23 bases between them. This CDR3 is 15 amino acids long. CDR3 region: CAISTGRGSPNEQFF. The CDR3 nucleotides read TGTGCCATCTCCACGGGCCGGGGTAGCCCAAATGAGCAGTTCTTC.

Turning to this clonotype: Given a much more abundant clone one base away, this may be a read error. The rearrangement joins TRBV9 to TRBJ1-4; D might be TRBD1 (5 bases). The CDR3 sequence is 15 residues long. From germline, CDR1 is SGDLS and CDR2 YYNGEE. The CDR3 DNA sequence: TGTGCCAGCAGCGTAGAAGGCTGGAGAGGGGAAAAACGGTTTTTT. Amino acids: CASSVEGWRGEKRFF. Using reference TRBV9 and TRBJ1-4 for the parts outside the CDR3, the full variable domain is DSGVTQTPKHLITATGQRVTLRCSPRSGDLSVYWYQQSLDQGLQFLIQYYNGEERAKGNILERFSAQQFPDLHSELNLSSLELGDSALYFCASSVEGWRGEKRFFGSGTQLSVL.

This clonotype showed up just a few times. Sequence at one end of the junction differs from germline and may be a read error. The chain links TRBV20-1 to TRBJ2-7; 7 nucleotides match TRBD2. Germline loops: CDR1 DFQATT, CDR2 SNEGSKA (reference sequence). The CDR3 runs to 14 residues. CDR3 protein: CSAFAGDYSSEQYF. For the CDR3, the DNA is TGCAGTGCTTTTGCCGGGGACTATTCCTCCGAGCAGTACTTC.

This clonotype was observed a handful of times. V and J are TRBV20-1 and TRBJ2-3, with 11 bases that match TRBD2. Losses at the gene ends were 6 bases for V and 6 bases for J; bases not matched to a gene: 14. The germline CDR1 and CDR2 sequences are DFQATT and SNEGSKA (reference sequence). The CDR3 is made up of 16 amino acids. CDR3 in amino acids: CSAQNQGTSGGDTQYF. The DNA for the CDR3 is TGCAGTGCCCAAAACCAAGGGACTAGCGGAGGGGATACGCAGTATTTT.

This clonotype was seen only a few times. The genes are TRBV4-1 and TRBJ1-1; D might be TRBD1 (5 bases). CDR1 and CDR2 (germline): MGHRA, YSYEKL. Trimming removed 1 base from V and 1 base from J, with 10 bases in between. The CDR3 runs to 15 residues. The CDR3 sequence: CASSQVPGSNTEAFF. CDR3 nucleotide sequence: TGCGCCAGCAGCCAAGTCCCAGGGTCGAACACTGAAGCTTTCTTT.

The CDR3 spells CASSLDGRKNTEAFF. In DNA form, the CDR3 reads TGCGCCAGCAGCTTGGACGGCAGGAAGAACACTGAAGCTTTCTTT. The rearrangement links TRBV5-1 to TRBJ1-1; no firm D call. The CDR3 runs 15 residues. The germline V gene has CDR1 SGHRS and CDR2 YFSETQ. V dropped 0 bases and J dropped 1 base, with 10 bases sitting between them.

Many counts were recorded for this clonotype. This chain links TRBV29-1 with TRBJ2-5, with D maybe TRBD1 (6 bases). The CDR3 is 17 amino acids. V was trimmed by 0 bases and J by 6 bases, leaving 23 bases between them. CDR1 is SQVTM, CDR2 ANQGSEA, per germline. This CDR3 reads CSVEDRNRVGGWKTQYF. CDR3 coding DNA: TGCAGCGTTGAAGATCGCAACAGGGTGGGTGGCTGGAAGACCCAGTACTTC.

This chain uses TRBV5-1 with TRBJ2-1, with 9 bases fitting TRBD2. The CDR3 loop spans 20 amino acids. J lost 8 bases, V lost 0 bases, and 21 bases had no gene match. From germline, CDR1 is SGHRS and CDR2 YFSETQ. The CDR3, as DNA: TGCGCCAGCAGCTTGGCCCGACATAGTTTTGCGGGAGGGCCCGTGGATGAGCAGTTCTTC. It translates to CASSLARHSFAGGPVDEQFF.

This clonotype came up a few times. The rearrangement joins TRBV12-3 or TRBV12-4 to TRBJ2-5, with D maybe TRBD2 (7 bases). The J call could be wrong; TRBJ2-1 is a better fit for the DNA end. CDR3 length: 14 residues. The CDR3 DNA is TGTGCCAGCGCTGGAAGGACTAGGGGGAATGAGCAGTTCTTC. Amino acids: CASAGRTRGNEQFF.